This T cell receptor (beta chain) was identified in a study of cytomegalovirus exposure and HLA in healthy donors. PCR involved 60 Vbeta and 13 Jbeta primers. Using immunoSEQ multiplex PCR, the repertoire was profiled, and TCRdb retains in-frame clones only, with some absent. Of under 55,000 clones listed, about 73% were seen once; the top ten hold under 3%. The V end was cut by 7 bases, the J end by 4 bases, with 16 bases between. The CDR3 loop spans 14 amino acids. Germline values: CDR1 MDHEN, CDR2 SYDVKM. The chain employs TRBV28 and TRBJ1-1, with D possibly TRBD1 on 5 matching bases. The sample consisted of PBMCs. The sequence came from a man aged 18 to 30 in good health and CMV-seronegative. In DNA, the CDR3 is TGTGCCAGCACCCTATCGGGGGGGGGCACTGAAGCTTTCTTT. Protein sequence: CASTLSGGGTEAFF.